The next 11 T cell receptor beta chains were all read from a single sample in a study of beta chain features in type 1 diabetes. The entirety of the isolated RNA underwent reverse transcription, so expressed TCRB transcripts were sequenced. Libraries were prepared by immunoSEQ multiplex PCR; TCRdb keeps only in-frame clonotypes and omits some of them. The table lists 400,000 to 450,000 clones, 11% to 15% of them singletons, with under 0.04% in the top ten. The specimen sequenced was naive CD4+ T cells from blood. These receptors were taken from a man in his thirties or forties in good health.

This clone was observed a few times. The chain couples TRBV5-1 to TRBJ2-2, with a possible D match to TRBD2 (5 bases). This CDR3 comprises 14 residues. With 6 bases removed from V and 2 bases from J, the gap between germline ends came to 11 bases. Germline CDR1 reads SGHRS; CDR2 reads YFSETQ. The CDR3 spells CASNKGLNTGELFF. The DNA of the CDR3 is TGCGCCAGCAACAAAGGACTTAACACCGGGGAGCTGTTTTTT.

Comments on this clone: Other DNA sequences in the sample encode the same CDR3. CDR3 in amino acids: CAWSAGSNQPQHF. CDR3 nucleotides: TGTGCCTGGAGTGCGGGCAGTAATCAGCCCCAGCATTTT. The chain recombines TRBV30 with TRBJ1-5, with no clear D. In germline, CDR1 is GTSNPN, CDR2 SVGIG (reference sequence). The CDR3 has 13 amino acids. V dropped 1 base and J dropped 4 bases, with 8 bases sitting between them.

The CDR3 sequence is CASSIDRGTYNEQFF. The CDR3 region has the DNA TGTGCCAGTAGCATTGACAGGGGGACATACAATGAGCAGTTCTTC. The chain carries TRBV19 and TRBJ2-1; 9 bases are a match to TRBD1. The CDR3 sequence is 15 residues long. Germline assignment: CDR1 LNHDA and CDR2 SQIVND (reference sequence). J lost 4 bases, V lost 6 bases, and 7 bases had no gene match.

A few counts support this clone. The V call is TRBV5-6, the J call TRBJ2-7; 11 nucleotides match TRBD2. Trimming cost V 5 bases and J 3 bases; bases outside gene matches: 7. CDR1 is SGHDT, CDR2 YYEEEE, per germline. This CDR3 contains 15 residues. The CDR3 spells CASSRGLAGFYEQYV. CDR3 coding DNA: TGTGCCAGCAGTCGTGGACTAGCGGGCTTCTACGAGCAGTACGTC.

This chain connects TRBV6-1 to TRBJ2-3; D not resolved. Trimming pared 11 bases from V and 6 bases from J, leaving 21 bases between. The CDR3 spans 14 residues. Germline V gene lookup returns CDR1 MNHNS and CDR2 SASEGT. This CDR3 is CALRTLTLGDTQYF. CDR3 nucleotides: TGTGCCCTTAGGACCCTGACCCTGGGGGATACGCAGTATTTT.

V usage is TRBV27 and J usage is TRBJ1-2; a weak D match, TRBD1 (5 bases). Germline-derived CDR1 and CDR2 are MNHEY and SMNVEV (reference sequence). The V end lost 10 bases, the J end lost 4 bases, and 19 bases lay between the germline ends. The CDR3 has 14 amino acids. The CDR3 protein is CATHRQGAIYGYTF. The CDR3 DNA reads TGTGCCACCCACCGGCAGGGAGCCATCTATGGCTACACCTTC.

This chain uses TRBV27 with TRBJ2-5; D remains ambiguous. Trimming pared 8 bases from V and 4 bases from J, leaving 11 bases between. The CDR3 contains 12 residues. In germline, CDR1 is MNHEY, CDR2 SMNVEV (reference sequence). CDR3 sequence (DNA): TGTGCCAGCCGGGCTCGGCGAGAGACCCAGTACTTC. Amino acids: CASRARRETQYF.

The chain couples TRBV4-3 to TRBJ2-7; either TRBD1 or TRBD2 may fit D (5 bases each). V lost 3 bases to trimming and J lost 5 bases, with 11 bases between them. CDR1 is LGHNA and CDR2 is YSLEER in the germline V gene. The CDR3 covers 13 residues. CDR3 DNA sequence: TGCGCCAGCAGCCAGGGGGTGAGGAACGAGCAGTACTTC. This codes for CASSQGVRNEQYF.

Turning to this clone: Other DNA sequences of this sample code for an identical CDR3. The chain uses TRBV30 and TRBJ1-5; possible D gene TRBD1, 6 bases. Trimming cost V 4 bases and J 5 bases, with 12 bases left between them. The CDR3 is 13 residues long. Germline V gives CDR1 GTSNPN, CDR2 SVGIG (reference sequence). The CDR3 is CAWNLGGDQPQHF. DNA for the CDR3: TGTGCCTGGAACTTAGGGGGGGATCAGCCCCAGCATTTT.

The chain links TRBV7-2 to TRBJ2-1; tentative D call: TRBD2 (6 bases). The CDR3 runs 15 residues. The V end lost 7 bases, the J end lost 3 bases, and 16 bases lay between the germline ends. Germline CDR1 and CDR2: SGHTA and FQGNSA. The CDR3 is CASTQWRGNYNEQFF. In nucleotides, the CDR3 is TGTGCCAGCACCCAGTGGCGGGGAAACTACAATGAGCAGTTCTTC.

This chain connects TRBV5-1 to TRBJ2-5; D assignment may be TRBD1 or TRBD2 (6 bases each). Germline V gene data show CDR1 as SGHRS and CDR2 as YFSETQ. Trimming removed 4 bases at V and 8 bases at J, with 18 bases between. CDR3 length: 14 residues. The CDR3 DNA follows: TGCGCCAGCAGCCTCCCCGGGGGCCAAGGTACCCAGTACTTC. This sequence encodes CASSLPGGQGTQYF. The full variable domain, its missing parts supplied by reference TRBV5-1 and TRBJ2-5, is KAGVTQTPRYLIKTRGQQVTLSCSPISGHRSVSWYQQTPGQGLQFLFEYFSETQRNKGNFPGRFSGRQFSNSRSEMNVSTLELGDSALYLCASSLPGGQGTQYFGPGTRLLVL.